The next 8 T cell receptor beta chains were all read from a single sample in a study of T and B cells in COVID-19 patients. Multiplex PCR with BIOMED2 TRB-A/B primer pools amplified TRB rearrangements. TCRdb itself ran the multiplex PCR reads through MiXCR, one entry per CDR3 protein. The table shows under 6,500 distinct CDR3 sequences, with 27% occurring only once. TRB was amplified from about 260-540 ng of blood genomic DNA. Sequencing was performed on blood. The receptors shown here come from a human donor with active COVID-19.

The rearrangement joins TRBV6-6 to TRBJ2-3; possible D gene TRBD2, 6 bases. Per germline, CDR1 MNHNY and CDR2 SVGAGI (reference sequence). This CDR3 comprises 15 residues. Trimming stripped 0 bases from V and 2 bases from J, with 9 bases between. CDR3: CASSYSGGITDTQYF. The CDR3 DNA follows: TGTGCCAGCAGTTACTCGGGGGGTATCACAGATACGCAGTATTTT.

By sample fraction, this clonotype is medium-sized. This sequence joins TRBV11-1 and TRBJ2-7; 10 nucleotides match TRBD1. The CDR3 consists of 18 residues. With V trimmed by 5 bases and J by 0 bases, 13 bases remained unmatched. From germline, CDR1 is SGHAT and CDR2 FQDESV (reference sequence). CDR3 bases: TGTGCCAGCAGCCCATGGACAGGGGGGAATACCCCCTCCTACGAGCAGTACTTC. It is translated as CASSPWTGGNTPSYEQYF.

In its sample, this clonotype is medium-sized (0.01 to 0.1%). The rearrangement uses TRBV6-6 and TRBJ2-7; the match to TRBD2 covers 14 bases. The CDR3 extends over 13 amino acids. CDR1 is MNHNY and CDR2 is SVGAGI in the germline V gene (reference sequence). V shed 6 bases, J shed 10 bases, and the junction held 5 bases outside the gene matches. CDR3 sequence (DNA): TGTGCCAGCAGCCGGGGACTAGCGGGAGAACAGTACTTC. Its translation is CASSRGLAGEQYF.

The J gene is TRBJ2-7, the V gene TRBV6-5, with 9 nucleotides matching TRBD2. Germline loops: CDR1 MNHEY, CDR2 SVGAGI. V dropped 7 bases and J dropped 6; count of bases not matched to a gene: 13. The CDR3 is 15 amino acids. The CDR3 DNA follows: TGTGCCAGCACTCTCCGTGGTAGCGGGAGTGGCGAGCAGTACTTC. Encoded protein: CASTLRGSGSGEQYF.

This clonotype is medium-sized within its sample. The V call is TRBV18, the J call TRBJ1-4; 10 bases line up with TRBD1. The CDR3 consists of 14 residues. CDR1 is KGHSH, CDR2 LQKENI, per germline. Trimming at V came to 4 bases and at J to 5 bases, leaving 1 base not matched to a gene. The CDR3 DNA reads TGTGCCAGCTCACTGGGACAGGGGAATGAAAAACTGTTTTTT. Translating it yields CASSLGQGNEKLFF.

By share, this clonotype counts as medium-sized (0.01 to 0.1%). This chain links TRBV30 with TRBJ1-1, with a tentative D call TRBD1 (5 bases). Germline CDR1 is GTSNPN and CDR2 is SVGIG (reference sequence). V was shortened by 3 bases and J by 1 base, with 12 bases between the two germline ends. There are 14 residues in the CDR3. CDR3 coding DNA: TGTGCCTGGAGCGCGGGACTCCGGAACACTGAAGCTTTCTTT. Its protein product is CAWSAGLRNTEAFF. The variable domain in full, completed from reference TRBV30 and TRBJ1-1, reads SQTIHQWPATLVQPVGSPLSLECTVEGTSNPNLYWYRQAAGRGLQLLFYSVGIGQISSEVPQNLSASRPQDRQFILSSKKLLLSDSGFYLCAWSAGLRNTEAFFGQGTRLTVV.

With regard to this clonotype: A much larger clone lies a single base off, so this may be a read error. The V call is TRBV27, the J call TRBJ1-6; maybe TRBD1 (6 bases). Per germline, CDR1 MNHEY and CDR2 SMNVEV (reference sequence). V was clipped by 7 bases and J by 3 bases, with 13 bases between them. The CDR3 is 15 amino acids. The CDR3 here is CASTGQGFYNSPLHF. CDR3 coding DNA: TGTGCCAGCACGGGACAAGGCTTCTATAATTCACCCCTCCACTTT.

This clonotype is large (0.1 to 1%). This chain uses TRBV19 with TRBJ2-6; D remains ambiguous. Trimming removed 4 bases at V and 0 bases at J, with 4 bases between. Germline-derived CDR1 and CDR2 are LNHDA and SQIVND (reference sequence). The CDR3 is 14 amino acids. The CDR3, as DNA: TGTGCCAGTAGTAGGGACTCTGGGGCCAACGTCCTGACTTTC. Encoded protein: CASSRDSGANVLTF.